The rows below give T cell receptor beta chains drawn from one sample of a study of blood T cell repertoires in COVID-19. Generated by immunoSEQ multiplex PCR, the TCRdb table keeps only in-frame clones and is missing some. The sample has 150,000 to 200,000 clones, 81% seen once. Sequences were obtained from peripheral blood. These receptors all stem from a woman in her thirties or forties with COVID-19, enrolled during active disease. Both conserved end residues are part of each CDR3. The order of the fields is V gene, D gene, J gene, clone size, CDR3 DNA, CDR3 protein. The D gene is left open where the match is weak. Some rows mark clone size as missing; the rest say once, few, many or name a class of expanded clone.

TRBV3-1/TRBV3-2,.,TRBJ2-1,once,TGTGCCAGCAGCCAGCCAGGAAACAATGAGCAGTTCTTC,CASSQPGNNEQFF
TRBV11-2,.,TRBJ1-1,.,TGTGCCAGCAGCCCCTCGGGGGGGGCTAGAACTGAAGCTTTCTTT,CASSPSGGARTEAFF
TRBV7-9,.,TRBJ2-7,.,TGTGCCAGCAGCTTATCAGGTTACGAGCAGTACTTC,CASSLSGYEQYF
TRBV12-3/TRBV12-4,.,TRBJ1-2,.,TGTGCCAGCAGGCGCAACGGAGGCTATGGCTACACCTTC,CASRRNGGYGYTF
TRBV30,TRBD1,TRBJ1-2,.,TGTGCCTGGAGTGTACCAAGGACAGGGGGCATTGGCTACACCTTC,CAWSVPRTGGIGYTF
TRBV4-2,TRBD1,TRBJ1-5,.,TGTGCCAGCAGCCCACAGGGACAGGGCGATCAGCCCCAGCATTTT,CASSPQGQGDQPQHF
TRBV29-1,.,TRBJ2-5,.,TGCAGCGTTGATTCGAGGGAGGTAGAGACCCAGTACTTC,CSVDSREVETQYF
TRBV18,TRBD1,TRBJ1-2,.,TGTGCCAGCTCACTCCCGACAGGGGATGGCTACACCTTC,CASSLPTGDGYTF
TRBV28,.,TRBJ1-5,.,TGTGCCAGCAGTTTACCAGGGCCTCAGCCCCAGCATTTT,CASSLPGPQPQHF
TRBV2,.,TRBJ1-3,.,TGTGCCAGCGTATACCAGGGGCGAAACACCATATATTTT,CASVYQGRNTIYF
TRBV28,TRBD1,TRBJ2-2,.,TGTGCCAGCAGTTCGCCGGGACAGGGTAACACCGGGGAGCTGTTTTTT,CASSSPGQGNTGELFF
TRBV11-2,TRBD2,TRBJ2-2,.,TGTGCCAGCAGCTCGAGGCAAGAACGGACTAGCGGGCGGGGGGAGCTGTTTTTT,CASSSRQERTSGRGELFF
TRBV28,TRBD2,TRBJ2-3,.,TGTGCCAGCAGTTTTGAGCCTAGCGGGGGAGATACGCAGTATTTT,CASSFEPSGGDTQYF
TRBV9,TRBD2,TRBJ2-2,once,TGTGCCAGCAGCGTCAGTAGCGGGAGTATCACCGGGGAGCTGTTTTTT,CASSVSSGSITGELFF
TRBV7-8,TRBD2,TRBJ2-3,.,TGTGCCAGCAGCTTAGAACCGGGCGGGAGAAGTAGGGATACGCAGTATTTT,CASSLEPGGRSRDTQYF
TRBV7-9,.,TRBJ2-2,once,TGTGCCAGCAGCTCCTCTTTAACAGGGAACACCGGGGAGCTGTTTTTT,CASSSSLTGNTGELFF
TRBV29-1,TRBD1,TRBJ2-1,once,TGCAGCGTGGCCGGGACAGGGTTTCCCAATGAGCAGTTCTTC,CSVAGTGFPNEQFF
TRBV27,TRBD1,TRBJ2-5,.,TGTGCCAGCAGCCCCGATGGGGACAGGGGGCCAGAGACCCAGTACTTC,CASSPDGDRGPETQYF